These 7 T cell receptor beta chains came from one sample sequenced in a study of T cells in Graves' hyperthyroidism and ophthalmopathy. There were TCR beta CDR3 regions amplified from RNA transcripts. First-round RT-PCR of the TCR CDR3 relied on the HTBI primer set. TCRdb redid the calling of the multiplex PCR reads with MiXCR, one entry per CDR3 protein. The sample lists about 540,000 distinct CDR3 sequences, approximately 44% occurring once. The sequenced sample was peripheral blood or thyroid tissue (not recorded which). The receptors derive from a woman between 18 and 30 years old with Graves' hyperthyroidism.

This clonotype was seen repeatedly, ten times or more. This rearrangement joins TRBV9 to TRBJ1-1; D might be TRBD1 (6 bases). The length of the CDR3 is 15 residues. Germline loops: CDR1 SGDLS, CDR2 YYNGEE. Trimming cost V 3 bases and J 0 bases, with 12 bases left between them. The CDR3 region is CASSANRVMNTEAFF. CDR3 sequence (DNA): TGTGCCAGCAGCGCCAACAGGGTCATGAACACTGAAGCTTTCTTT.

The rearrangement uses TRBV18 and TRBJ1-6; tentative D call: TRBD1 (5 bases). Trimming cost V 4 bases and J 5 bases, with 12 bases left between them. This CDR3 comprises 15 residues. From germline, CDR1 is KGHSH and CDR2 LQKENI. The CDR3 protein is CASSLTGTDNSPLHF. The CDR3 DNA sequence: TGTGCCAGCTCACTAACCGGGACGGATAATTCACCCCTCCACTTT.

This clonotype was seen a handful of times. The genes are TRBV7-8 and TRBJ2-1, with a tentative D call TRBD2 (7 bases). V shed 0 bases and J shed 8 bases, with 11 bases lying between them. There are 14 residues in the CDR3. Germline V gene data show CDR1 as SGHVS and CDR2 as FQNEAQ. CDR3 nucleotide sequence: TGTGCCAGCAGCTTAGCGCAGGGGAGGGATGAGCAGTTCTTC. Its protein is CASSLAQGRDEQFF.

The genes are TRBV7-2 and TRBJ2-7; 11 positions match TRBD2. The germline V gene encodes CDR1 SGHTA and CDR2 FQGNSA. J was trimmed by 7 bases and V by 4 bases; bases with no gene match: 9. The CDR3 is 15 residues long. This CDR3 reads CASSYSGRDLGEQYF. CDR3 coding DNA: TGTGCCAGCAGCTATAGCGGGAGGGATCTGGGGGAGCAGTACTTC.

Comments on this clonotype: One end of the junction is discordant with germline, which a read error may explain. V gene TRBV7-2 combines with J gene TRBJ2-3; TRBD1 agrees at 8 bases. There are 13 residues in the CDR3. Germline-derived CDR1 and CDR2 are SGHTA and FQGNSA. CDR3: CAGSWTGTDTQYF. Here the CDR3 DNA reads TGTGCCGGCAGCTGGACAGGGACAGATACGCAGTATTTT.

The chain recombines TRBV11-3 with TRBJ1-4, with 10 bases identical to TRBD1. CDR1 and CDR2 from the germline V gene are SGHNT and YENEEA. With V trimmed by 5 bases and J by 5 bases, 5 bases remained unmatched. The CDR3 has 15 residues. The CDR3 spells CASSRDRGQNEKLFF. In DNA, the CDR3 is TGTGCCAGCAGCCGTGACAGGGGGCAGAATGAAAAACTGTTTTTT.

The chain uses TRBV29-1 and TRBJ2-7, with D hard to call. Trimming pared 1 base from V and 3 bases from J, leaving 7 bases between. The CDR3 is made up of 12 amino acids. Germline V lookup: CDR1 SQVTM, CDR2 ANQGSEA. CDR3 sequence reads: CSVEVGNYEQYF. The CDR3 nucleotides are TGCAGCGTTGAAGTGGGTAACTACGAGCAGTACTTC.